The 30 T cell receptor beta chains presented below share a single source sample, sequenced in a study of blood T cell repertoires in COVID-19. Sequencing was performed with immunoSEQ multiplex PCR; in TCRdb, only in-frame clones are kept and a portion is missing. This sample has 81,000 or so clones, with roughly 92% found just once. The sequencing input was peripheral blood. The receptors were sampled from a woman in her sixties with active COVID-19.

The chain is built from TRBV2 and TRBJ2-3; tentatively, D is TRBD2 (5 bases). The CDR3 is 12 amino acids. V lost 7 bases, J lost 1 base, and 6 bases lay in between. In germline, CDR1 is SNHLY, CDR2 FYNNEI. The CDR3 DNA reads as TGTGCCAGCATGCGGGGCACAGATACGCAGTATTTT. Its translation: CASMRGTDTQYF.

The genes are TRBV6-4 and TRBJ1-6; a possible D gene is TRBD1 (5 bases). Germline V lookup: CDR1 MRHNA, CDR2 SNTAGT. With 6 bases removed from V and 4 bases from J, the gap between germline ends came to 28 bases. This CDR3 has 20 residues. CDR3: CASRVSGEQVKKGYNSPLHF. The CDR3 DNA is TGTGCCAGCAGGGTATCCGGAGAACAGGTCAAAAAAGGGTATAATTCACCCCTCCACTTT.

The J gene is TRBJ2-7, the V gene TRBV28; maybe TRBD2 (6 bases). The CDR3 loop spans 12 amino acids. Germline V gives CDR1 MDHEN, CDR2 SYDVKM. The germline V and J ends were trimmed by 5 bases and 3 bases, with 8 bases remaining between them. CDR3 amino acids: CASSGRLYEQYF. As DNA, the CDR3 is TGTGCCAGCAGTGGGAGGCTCTACGAGCAGTACTTC.

This rearrangement joins TRBV10-3 to TRBJ1-2; tentatively, D is TRBD1 (6 bases). The CDR3 contains 15 residues. Germline CDR1 reads ENHRY; CDR2 reads SYGVKD. With 3 bases removed from V and 2 bases from J, the gap between germline ends came to 13 bases. CDR3 DNA: TGTGCCATCAGTGATGCCGGACAGCCAAACTATGGCTACACCTTC. Residues: CAISDAGQPNYGYTF.

The CDR3 region has the DNA TGTGCCAGCACCGAGGGGGGGACAGGGGGCGAAAAACTGTTTTTT. Protein product: CASTEGGTGGEKLFF. J is TRBJ1-4 and V is TRBV2; 12 bases are shared with TRBD1. The junction had 8 bases not matched to a gene; V was cut back by 7 bases and J by 8 bases. CDR3 size: 15 residues. Germline-derived CDR1 and CDR2 are SNHLY and FYNNEI.

The CDR3 nucleotides read TGTGCCAGCAGTGAAGCGCCAAGGGGAGGGACCCAGTACTTC. It yields the protein CASSEAPRGGTQYF. The chain has TRBV2 and TRBJ2-5, with D maybe TRBD2 (6 bases). This CDR3 is 14 amino acids long. The V gene's germline CDR1 is SNHLY and CDR2 FYNNEI. V dropped 0 bases and J dropped 7 bases, with 12 bases sitting between them.

The rearrangement uses TRBV6-2 or TRBV6-3 and TRBJ1-1; D is perhaps TRBD1 (5 bases). The CDR3 consists of 15 residues. V lost 4 bases to trimming and J lost 4 bases, with 16 bases between them. The germline V gene has CDR1 MNHEY and CDR2 SVGEGT. The CDR3 is CASSFPWGGSTEAFF. Here the CDR3 DNA reads TGTGCCAGCAGTTTCCCTTGGGGGGGAAGCACTGAAGCTTTCTTT.

The genes are TRBV11-2 and TRBJ2-5; 9 bases are a match to TRBD2. V lost 7 bases, J lost 5 bases, and 8 bases stayed unmatched. The length of the CDR3 is 14 residues. Looked up from germline, CDR1 is SGHAT and CDR2 is FQNNGV. This chain's CDR3 is CASTRGGAWETQYF. The CDR3, as DNA: TGTGCCAGCACCCGCGGGGGGGCCTGGGAGACCCAGTACTTC.

This sequence joins TRBV5-1 and TRBJ2-7; 7 nucleotides align to TRBD2. Per germline, CDR1 SGHRS and CDR2 YFSETQ. CDR3 size: 13 residues. Trimming removed 6 bases from V and 3 bases from J; junction bases left unmatched: 6. The CDR3 protein is CASNWGGNYEQYF. DNA for the CDR3: TGCGCCAGCAACTGGGGAGGGAACTACGAGCAGTACTTC.

A single count supports this clone. This chain links TRBV28 with TRBJ2-5; TRBD1 matches at 7 bases. Germline loops: CDR1 MDHEN, CDR2 SYDVKM. The ends lost 4 bases at V and 1 base at J; junction bases unmatched: 3. This CDR3 comprises 14 residues. CDR3 residues: CASSWGQLQETQYF. Written as DNA, the CDR3 is TGTGCCAGCAGTTGGGGACAGCTCCAAGAGACCCAGTACTTC. Looking up the rest from reference TRBV28 and TRBJ2-5 gives the full variable domain: DVKVTQSSRYLVKRTGEKVFLECVQDMDHENMFWYRQDPGLGLRLIYFSYDVKMKEKGDIPEGYSVSREKKERFSLILESASTNQTSMYLCASSWGQLQETQYFGPGTRLLVL.

The chain is built from TRBV7-9 and TRBJ2-7; D is possibly TRBD2 (5 bases). Germline V CDR1 and CDR2: SEHNR, FQNEAQ (reference sequence). The V end was cut by 0 bases, the J end by 7 bases, with 16 bases between. CDR3 length: 15 amino acids. The CDR3 region is CASSLASGGPGEQYF. The CDR3 DNA is TGTGCCAGCAGCTTAGCGTCTGGAGGCCCTGGGGAGCAGTACTTC.

This clone has just a few counts. The chain has TRBV4-2 and TRBJ2-2; 10 positions match TRBD2. Germline trimming cut 4 bases from V and 5 bases from J; bases unmatched to any gene: 13. Germline values: CDR1 LGHNA, CDR2 YNFKEQ. The CDR3 runs to 18 residues. CDR3 amino acids: CASSLTPSGSRTTGELFF. The DNA of the CDR3 is TGTGCCAGCAGCCTGACGCCTAGCGGGAGTCGGACAACCGGGGAGCTGTTTTTT.

The chain couples TRBV7-2 to TRBJ1-1; D is undetermined. Trimming took off 2 bases at V and 0 bases at J, with 10 bases between the two ends. The CDR3 runs 15 residues. Per germline, CDR1 SGHTA and CDR2 FQGNSA. The chain's CDR3 is CASSLLGSMNTEAFF. The CDR3 DNA is TGTGCCAGCAGCTTATTAGGGAGCATGAACACTGAAGCTTTCTTT.

The rearrangement joins TRBV11-2 to TRBJ2-1, with 7 bases that match TRBD2. V shed 2 bases, J shed 7 bases, and the junction held 2 bases outside the gene matches. This CDR3 has 13 residues. Germline CDR1 reads SGHAT; CDR2 reads FQNNGV. CDR3 loop: CASSLFGGNEQFF. For the CDR3, the DNA is TGTGCCAGCAGCTTATTCGGGGGGAATGAGCAGTTCTTC.

This clone turned up a few times. This chain joins TRBV6-5 and TRBJ2-7; 7 bases match TRBD2. The V and J ends lost 8 bases and 3 bases, in that order; junction bases with no gene match: 7. Germline CDR1 is MNHEY and CDR2 is SVGAGI. CDR3 size: 13 residues. The CDR3 region is CASGRDGVYEQYF. The DNA of the CDR3 is TGTGCCAGCGGGAGGGACGGAGTCTACGAGCAGTACTTC.

The chain couples TRBV5-6 to TRBJ2-2; 7 nucleotides align to TRBD2. This CDR3 contains 14 residues. After removal of 1 base from V and 5 bases from J, the junction contained 2 bases not matched to a gene. Germline assignment: CDR1 SGHDT and CDR2 YYEEEE. The CDR3 region has the DNA TGTGCCAGCAGCTTGTTGGGGGGGACCGGGGAGCTGTTTTTT. Amino acids: CASSLLGGTGELFF.

V usage is TRBV3-1 (or the pseudogene TRBV3-2) and J usage is TRBJ1-1; D call uncertain. This CDR3 is built from 14 residues. The germline V and J ends were trimmed by 1 base and 2 bases, with 8 bases remaining between them. CDR1 LGHDT and CDR2 YNNKEL come from the germline V gene (reference sequence). The CDR3 protein is CASSQGGFNTEAFF. CDR3 nucleotides: TGTGCCAGCAGCCAAGGCGGGTTTAACACTGAAGCTTTCTTT.

The chain couples TRBV7-2 to TRBJ2-3, with 12 nucleotides matching TRBD2. CDR3 length: 19 residues. After removal of 5 bases from V and 4 bases from J, the junction contained 16 bases not matched to a gene. Germline V gene lookup returns CDR1 SGHTA and CDR2 FQGNSA. CDR3 in amino acids: CASSPWTSGATGTPDTQYF. For the CDR3, the DNA is TGTGCCAGCAGCCCTTGGACTAGCGGGGCGACCGGCACGCCAGATACGCAGTATTTT.

J is TRBJ2-1 and V is TRBV7-9; 7 bases line up with TRBD1. The V and J ends lost 1 base and 3 bases, in that order; junction bases with no gene match: 3. Germline V gene sequence: CDR1 SEHNR, CDR2 FQNEAQ (reference sequence). This CDR3 comprises 15 residues. CDR3 protein: CASSLEAGGYNEQFF. The CDR3 region has the DNA TGTGCCAGCAGCTTAGAGGCAGGGGGCTACAATGAGCAGTTCTTC.

The chain carries TRBV11-3 and TRBJ1-1, with unresolved D. With 3 bases removed from V and 2 bases from J, the gap between germline ends came to 10 bases. The CDR3 is made up of 14 amino acids. Germline CDR1 SGHNT, CDR2 YENEEA. The CDR3 DNA follows: TGTGCCAGCAGCTTGACGAGGGCCAACACTGAAGCTTTCTTT. Amino acids: CASSLTRANTEAFF.

This clone was observed a single time. The chain couples TRBV11-3 to TRBJ2-5, with a weak D call TRBD1 (5 bases). Trimming left V 5 bases short and J 10 bases short, with 20 bases between. The CDR3 loop spans 14 amino acids. The germline V gene encodes CDR1 SGHNT and CDR2 YENEEA. CDR3 loop: CASSLSPGPSGQYF. For the CDR3, the DNA is TGTGCCAGCAGCCTGAGTCCAGGGCCCAGTGGCCAGTACTTC.

A few counts support this clone. The chain is built from TRBV2 and TRBJ1-2, with 12 bases aligning to TRBD1. Germline lookup yields CDR1 SNHLY and CDR2 FYNNEI. This CDR3 region has 14 residues. V dropped 6 bases and J dropped 7; count of bases not matched to a gene: 6. The CDR3 is CASSRDRGRVGYTF. DNA of the CDR3: TGTGCCAGCAGCAGGGACAGGGGGCGGGTTGGCTACACCTTC.

The chain recombines TRBV7-3 with TRBJ2-3, with TRBD2 as a possible D gene (5 bases). The CDR3 extends over 14 amino acids. CDR1 is SGHTA and CDR2 is FQGTGA in the germline V gene. V was pared by 1 base and J by 0 bases, with 5 bases between. The CDR3 region has the DNA TGTGCCAGCAGCTTAAGCGGGAGCACAGATACGCAGTATTTT. Amino acids: CASSLSGSTDTQYF.

The CDR3 DNA is TGTGCCAGCAGTGTAGAGGGCAGGGGGAATGAAGCTTTCTTT. Encoded protein: CASSVEGRGNEAFF. This rearrangement joins TRBV2 to TRBJ1-1; TRBD1 matches at 7 bases. V trimming: 4 bases; J trimming: 7 bases; junction bases outside the gene matches: 9. The CDR3 is 14 residues long. The germline V gene encodes CDR1 SNHLY and CDR2 FYNNEI.

The chain uses TRBV5-1 and TRBJ1-6; 8 bases line up with TRBD1. Trimming removed 0 bases from V and 11 bases from J; junction bases left unmatched: 10. The germline gives CDR1 SGHRS, CDR2 YFSETQ. This CDR3 is 16 amino acids long. DNA for the CDR3: TGCGCCAGCAGCTTGGATTCAGGGGGCCTTAGAGCACCCCTCCACTTT. Its translation is CASSLDSGGLRAPLHF.

This chain links TRBV28 with TRBJ2-1, with 8 bases identical to TRBD2. The CDR3 totals 14 residues. V lost 5 bases to trimming and J lost 10 bases; unmatched junction nucleotides: 10. Germline-derived CDR1 and CDR2 are MDHEN and SYDVKM. In DNA, the CDR3 is TGTGCCAGCAGTCATCCAGCGGGAGAGAAGGAGCAGTTCTTC. Amino acids: CASSHPAGEKEQFF.

The gene calls are TRBV28 and TRBJ2-3; TRBD2 might be the D (6 bases). Trimming pared 3 bases from V and 2 bases from J, leaving 12 bases between. This CDR3 spans 15 amino acids. The germline V gene has CDR1 MDHEN and CDR2 SYDVKM. This CDR3 reads CASSLGLTPTDTQYF. The DNA of the CDR3 is TGTGCCAGCAGTTTGGGACTGACACCCACAGATACGCAGTATTTT.

The chain couples TRBV28 to TRBJ2-2, with D maybe TRBD1 (6 bases). V was clipped by 7 bases and J by 3 bases, with 15 bases between them. Germline assignment: CDR1 MDHEN and CDR2 SYDVKM. This CDR3 is 15 amino acids long. CDR3 residues: CASKRSAGDTGELFF. CDR3 in DNA: TGTGCCAGCAAAAGGTCTGCAGGGGACACCGGGGAGCTGTTTTTT. The variable domain in full, with the rest retrieved from reference TRBV28 and TRBJ2-2, is DVKVTQSSRYLVKRTGEKVFLECVQDMDHENMFWYRQDPGLGLRLIYFSYDVKMKEKGDIPEGYSVSREKKERFSLILESASTNQTSMYLCASKRSAGDTGELFFGEGSRLTVL.

The V gene is TRBV28, the J gene TRBJ1-5, with 9 bases lining up with TRBD1. The J segment lost 7 bases and the V segment lost 6 bases, leaving 13 bases of the junction unmatched. Germline CDR1 and CDR2: MDHEN and SYDVKM. The CDR3 runs to 16 residues. The DNA for the CDR3 is TGTGCCAGCAGCTGGAGGACAGGGGCAAAAGGGCAGCCCCAGCATTTT. It codes for CASSWRTGAKGQPQHF.

This chain uses TRBV28 with TRBJ2-5, with a tentative D call TRBD2 (6 bases). With 5 bases removed from V and 2 bases from J, the gap between germline ends came to 9 bases. From germline, CDR1 is MDHEN and CDR2 SYDVKM. This CDR3 is built from 13 residues. The CDR3 region has the DNA TGTGCCAGCAGTGGGGACTCTCAAGAGACCCAGTACTTC. This translates into CASSGDSQETQYF.